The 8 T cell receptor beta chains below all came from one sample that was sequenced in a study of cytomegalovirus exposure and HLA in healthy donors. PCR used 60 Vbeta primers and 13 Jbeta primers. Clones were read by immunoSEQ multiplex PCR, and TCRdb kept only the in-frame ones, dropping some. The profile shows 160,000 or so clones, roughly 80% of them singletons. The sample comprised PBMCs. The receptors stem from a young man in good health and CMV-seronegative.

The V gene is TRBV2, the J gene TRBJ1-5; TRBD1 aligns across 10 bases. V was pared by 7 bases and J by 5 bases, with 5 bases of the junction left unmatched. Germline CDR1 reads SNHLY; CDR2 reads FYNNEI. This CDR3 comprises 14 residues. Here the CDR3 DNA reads TGTGCCAGCACGGGACAGGGGAATCATCAGCCCCAGCATTTT. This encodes CASTGQGNHQPQHF. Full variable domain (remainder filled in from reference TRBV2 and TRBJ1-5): EPEVTQTPSHQVTQMGQEVILRCVPISNHLYFYWYRQILGQKVEFLVSFYNNEISEKSEIFDDQFSVERPDGSNFTLKIRSTKLEDSAMYFCASTGQGNHQPQHFGDGTRLSIL.

This CDR3 reads CASSTPGTGSRNSPLHF. The CDR3 bases are TGTGCCAGCAGTACCCCCGGGACAGGGTCGAGGAATTCACCCCTCCACTTT. The chain couples TRBV28 to TRBJ1-6, with 9 bases aligning to TRBD1. Per germline, CDR1 MDHEN and CDR2 SYDVKM. This CDR3 is built from 17 residues. V dropped 5 bases and J dropped 7; count of bases not matched to a gene: 12.

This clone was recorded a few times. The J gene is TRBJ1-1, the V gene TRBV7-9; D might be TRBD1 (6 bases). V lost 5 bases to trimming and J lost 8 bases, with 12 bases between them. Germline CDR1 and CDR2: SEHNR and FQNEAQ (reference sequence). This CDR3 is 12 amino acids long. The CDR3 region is CASSPRTVEAFF. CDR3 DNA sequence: TGTGCCAGCAGCCCACGGACAGTAGAAGCTTTCTTT.

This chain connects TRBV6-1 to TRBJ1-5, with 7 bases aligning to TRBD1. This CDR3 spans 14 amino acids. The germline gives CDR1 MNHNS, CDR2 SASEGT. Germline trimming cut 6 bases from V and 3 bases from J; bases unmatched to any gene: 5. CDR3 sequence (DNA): TGTGCCAGCAGACCCGACAGGGACAATCAGCCCCAGCATTTT. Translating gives CASRPDRDNQPQHF.

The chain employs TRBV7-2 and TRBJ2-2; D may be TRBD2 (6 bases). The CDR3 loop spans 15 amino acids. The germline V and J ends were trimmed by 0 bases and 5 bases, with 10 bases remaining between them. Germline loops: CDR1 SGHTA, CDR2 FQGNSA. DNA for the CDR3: TGTGCCAGCAGCTTAGCGGTTGGAGGGACCGGGGAGCTGTTTTTT. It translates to CASSLAVGGTGELFF.

CDR3 sequence: CASSPRAGGPRDTQYF. Here the CDR3 DNA reads TGTGCCAGCAGCCCCCGAGCGGGAGGACCACGAGATACGCAGTATTTT. The chain recombines TRBV7-3 with TRBJ2-3, with 9 positions matching TRBD2. Trimming removed 5 bases from V and 5 bases from J; junction bases left unmatched: 11. Germline V gene sequence: CDR1 SGHTA, CDR2 FQGTGA. The CDR3 loop spans 16 amino acids.

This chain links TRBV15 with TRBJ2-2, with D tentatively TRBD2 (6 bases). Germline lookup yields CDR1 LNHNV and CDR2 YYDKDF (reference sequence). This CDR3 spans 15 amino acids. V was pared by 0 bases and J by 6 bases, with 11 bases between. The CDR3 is CATSRDRSSAGELFF. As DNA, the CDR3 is TGTGCCACCAGCAGAGATCGGTCTAGCGCCGGGGAGCTGTTTTTT.

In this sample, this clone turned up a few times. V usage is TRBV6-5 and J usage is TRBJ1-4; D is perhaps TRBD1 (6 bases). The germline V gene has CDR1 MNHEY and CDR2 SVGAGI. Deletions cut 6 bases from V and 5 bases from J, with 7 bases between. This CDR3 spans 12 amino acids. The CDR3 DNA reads TGTGCCAGCAGAAGGGGGAATGAAAAACTGTTTTTT. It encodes CASRRGNEKLFF.